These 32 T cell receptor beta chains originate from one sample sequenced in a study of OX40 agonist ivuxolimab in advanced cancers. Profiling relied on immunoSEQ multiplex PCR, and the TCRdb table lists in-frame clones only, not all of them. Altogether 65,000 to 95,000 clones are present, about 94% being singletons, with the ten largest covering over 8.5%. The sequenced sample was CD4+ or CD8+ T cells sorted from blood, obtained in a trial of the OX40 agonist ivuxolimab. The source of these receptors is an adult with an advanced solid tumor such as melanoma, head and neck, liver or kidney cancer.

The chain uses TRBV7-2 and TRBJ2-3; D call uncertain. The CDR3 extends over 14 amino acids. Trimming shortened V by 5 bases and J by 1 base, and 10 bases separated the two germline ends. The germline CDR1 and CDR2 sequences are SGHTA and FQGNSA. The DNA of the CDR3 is TGTGCCAGCAGCCCGGGCCCCGGCACAGATACGCAGTATTTT. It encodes CASSPGPGTDTQYF.

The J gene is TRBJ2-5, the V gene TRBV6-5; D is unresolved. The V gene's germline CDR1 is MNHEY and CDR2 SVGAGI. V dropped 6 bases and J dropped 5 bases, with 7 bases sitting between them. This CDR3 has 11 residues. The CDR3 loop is CASSSGETQYF. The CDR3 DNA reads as TGTGCCAGCAGCTCCGGGGAGACCCAGTACTTC.

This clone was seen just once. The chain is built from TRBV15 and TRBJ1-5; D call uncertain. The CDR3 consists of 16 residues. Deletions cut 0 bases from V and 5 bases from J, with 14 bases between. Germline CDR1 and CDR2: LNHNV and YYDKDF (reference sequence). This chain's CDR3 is CATSRDLSFGDQPQHF. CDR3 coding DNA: TGTGCCACCAGCAGAGATTTATCTTTCGGCGATCAGCCCCAGCATTTT. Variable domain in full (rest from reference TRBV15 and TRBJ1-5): DAMVIQNPRYQVTQFGKPVTLSCSQTLNHNVMYWYQQKSSQAPKLLFHYYDKDFNNEADTPDNFQSRRPNTSFCFLDIRSPGLGDTAMYLCATSRDLSFGDQPQHFGDGTRLSIL.

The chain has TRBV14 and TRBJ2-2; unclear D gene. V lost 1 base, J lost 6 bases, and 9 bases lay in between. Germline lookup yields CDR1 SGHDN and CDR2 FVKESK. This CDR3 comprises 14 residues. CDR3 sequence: CASSQAEGSGELFF. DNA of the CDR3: TGTGCCAGCAGCCAAGCGGAAGGGTCCGGGGAGCTGTTTTTT.

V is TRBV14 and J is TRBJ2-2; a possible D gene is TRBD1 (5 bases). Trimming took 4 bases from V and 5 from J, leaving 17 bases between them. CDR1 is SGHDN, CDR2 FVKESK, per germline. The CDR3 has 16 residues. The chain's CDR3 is CASSPGQKGWTGELFF. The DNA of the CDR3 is TGTGCCAGCAGCCCCGGACAAAAAGGGTGGACCGGGGAGCTGTTTTTT.

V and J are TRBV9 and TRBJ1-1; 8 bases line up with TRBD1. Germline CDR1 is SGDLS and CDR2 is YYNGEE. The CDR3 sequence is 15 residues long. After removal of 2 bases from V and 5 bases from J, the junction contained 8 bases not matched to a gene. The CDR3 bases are TGTGCCAGCAGCGTCGGCGGACAGGGTTCGACTGAAGCTTTCTTT. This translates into CASSVGGQGSTEAFF.

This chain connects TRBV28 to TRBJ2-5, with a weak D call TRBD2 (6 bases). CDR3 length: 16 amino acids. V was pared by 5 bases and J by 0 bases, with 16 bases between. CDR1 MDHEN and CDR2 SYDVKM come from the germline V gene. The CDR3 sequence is CASSPGLSLYQETQYF. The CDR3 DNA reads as TGTGCCAGCAGTCCCGGACTATCCTTGTACCAAGAGACCCAGTACTTC.

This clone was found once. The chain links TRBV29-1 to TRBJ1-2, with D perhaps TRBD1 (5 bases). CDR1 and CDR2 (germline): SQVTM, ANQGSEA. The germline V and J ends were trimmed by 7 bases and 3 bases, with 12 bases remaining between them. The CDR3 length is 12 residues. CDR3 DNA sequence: TGCAGCGGGGGGAGCTCCTACTATGGCTACACCTTC. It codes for CSGGSSYYGYTF.

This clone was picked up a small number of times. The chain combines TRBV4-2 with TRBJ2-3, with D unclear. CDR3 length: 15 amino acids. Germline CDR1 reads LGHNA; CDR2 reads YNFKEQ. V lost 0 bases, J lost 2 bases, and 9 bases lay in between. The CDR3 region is CASSQEVQVTDTQYF. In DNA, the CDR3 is TGTGCCAGCAGCCAAGAGGTTCAGGTCACAGATACGCAGTATTTT.

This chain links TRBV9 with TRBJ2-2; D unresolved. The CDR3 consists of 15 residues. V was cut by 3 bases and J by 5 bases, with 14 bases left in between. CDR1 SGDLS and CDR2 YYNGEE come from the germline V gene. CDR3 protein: CASSGLVGGTGELFF. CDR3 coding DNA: TGTGCCAGCAGCGGCCTCGTGGGTGGTACCGGGGAGCTGTTTTTT.

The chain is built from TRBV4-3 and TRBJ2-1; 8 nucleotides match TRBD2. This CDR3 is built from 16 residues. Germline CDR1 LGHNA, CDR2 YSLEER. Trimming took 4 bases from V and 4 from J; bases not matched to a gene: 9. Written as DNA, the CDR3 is TGCGCCAGCAGCCTTACGGCACTAGCGGATTACAATGAGCAGTTCTTC. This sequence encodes CASSLTALADYNEQFF.

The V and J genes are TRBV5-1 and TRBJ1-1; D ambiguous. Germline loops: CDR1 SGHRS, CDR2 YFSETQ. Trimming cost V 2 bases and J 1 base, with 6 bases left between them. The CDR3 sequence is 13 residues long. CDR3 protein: CASSFVQNTEAFF. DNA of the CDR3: TGCGCCAGCAGCTTTGTCCAGAACACTGAAGCTTTCTTT. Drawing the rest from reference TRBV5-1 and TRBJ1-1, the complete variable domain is KAGVTQTPRYLIKTRGQQVTLSCSPISGHRSVSWYQQTPGQGLQFLFEYFSETQRNKGNFPGRFSGRQFSNSRSEMNVSTLELGDSALYLCASSFVQNTEAFFGQGTRLTVV.

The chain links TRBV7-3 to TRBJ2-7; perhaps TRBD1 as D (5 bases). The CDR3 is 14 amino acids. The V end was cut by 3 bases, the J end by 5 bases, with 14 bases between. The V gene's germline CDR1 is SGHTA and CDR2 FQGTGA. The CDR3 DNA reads TGTGCCAGCAGCTTCGAGTCAGGGTCCAACGAGCAGTACTTC. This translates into CASSFESGSNEQYF.

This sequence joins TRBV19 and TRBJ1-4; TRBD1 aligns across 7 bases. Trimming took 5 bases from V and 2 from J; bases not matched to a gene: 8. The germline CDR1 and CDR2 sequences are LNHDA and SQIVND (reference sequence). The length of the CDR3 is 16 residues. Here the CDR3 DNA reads TGTGCCAGTAGTGTCGGGACAGCGGTTACTAATGAAAAACTGTTTTTT. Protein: CASSVGTAVTNEKLFF.

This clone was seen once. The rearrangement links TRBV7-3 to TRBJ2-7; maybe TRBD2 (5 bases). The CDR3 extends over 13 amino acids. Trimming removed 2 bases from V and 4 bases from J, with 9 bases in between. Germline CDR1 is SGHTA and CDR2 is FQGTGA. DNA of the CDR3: TGTGCCAGCAGCTTAGGCGAGGGTTACGAGCAGTACTTC. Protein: CASSLGEGYEQYF. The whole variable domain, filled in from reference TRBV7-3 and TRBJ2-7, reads GAGVSQTPSNKVTEKGKYVELRCDPISGHTALYWYRQSLGQGPEFLIYFQGTGAADDSGLPNDRFFAVRPEGSVSTLKIQRTERGDSAVYLCASSLGEGYEQYFGPGTRLTVT.

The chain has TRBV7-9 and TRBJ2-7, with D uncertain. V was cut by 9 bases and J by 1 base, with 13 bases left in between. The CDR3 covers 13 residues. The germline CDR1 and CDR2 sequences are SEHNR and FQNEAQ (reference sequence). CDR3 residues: CASTDGVSYEQYF. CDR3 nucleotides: TGTGCCAGTACGGACGGTGTTTCCTACGAGCAGTACTTC.

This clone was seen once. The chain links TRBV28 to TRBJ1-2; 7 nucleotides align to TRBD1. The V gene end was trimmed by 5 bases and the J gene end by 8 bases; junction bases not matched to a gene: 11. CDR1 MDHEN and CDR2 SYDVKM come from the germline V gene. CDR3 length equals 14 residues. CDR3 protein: CASSPRQGLEGYTF. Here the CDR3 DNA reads TGTGCCAGCAGTCCCCGACAGGGTTTGGAGGGCTACACCTTC.

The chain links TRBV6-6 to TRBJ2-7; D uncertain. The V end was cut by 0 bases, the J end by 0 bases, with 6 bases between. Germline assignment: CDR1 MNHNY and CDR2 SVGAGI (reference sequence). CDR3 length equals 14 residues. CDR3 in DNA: TGTGCCAGCAGTTACTCGGACGGCTCCTACGAGCAGTACTTC. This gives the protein CASSYSDGSYEQYF.

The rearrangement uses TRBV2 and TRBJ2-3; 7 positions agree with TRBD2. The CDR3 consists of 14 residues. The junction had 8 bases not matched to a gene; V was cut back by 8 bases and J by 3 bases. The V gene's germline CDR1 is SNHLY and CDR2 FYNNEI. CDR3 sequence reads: CASLRLAGTDTQYF. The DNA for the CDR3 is TGTGCCAGCTTGAGACTAGCCGGGACAGATACGCAGTATTTT.

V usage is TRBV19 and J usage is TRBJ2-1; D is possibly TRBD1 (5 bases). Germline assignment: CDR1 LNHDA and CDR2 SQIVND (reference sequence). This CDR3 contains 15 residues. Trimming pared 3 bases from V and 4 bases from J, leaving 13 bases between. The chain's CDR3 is CASSIGVGVYNEQFF. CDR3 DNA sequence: TGTGCCAGTAGTATTGGGGTAGGGGTGTACAATGAGCAGTTCTTC.

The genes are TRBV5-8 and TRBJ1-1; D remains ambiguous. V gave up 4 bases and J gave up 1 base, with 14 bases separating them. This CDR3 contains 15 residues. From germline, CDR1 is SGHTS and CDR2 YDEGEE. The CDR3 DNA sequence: TGTGCCAGCAGCCTTAGACAACGGGGGAACACTGAAGCTTTCTTT. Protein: CASSLRQRGNTEAFF. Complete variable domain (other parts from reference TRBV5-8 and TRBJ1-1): EAGVTQSPTHLIKTRGQQATLRCSPISGHTSVYWYQQALGLGLQFLLWYDEGEERNRGNFPPRFSGRQFPNYSSELNVNALELEDSALYLCASSLRQRGNTEAFFGQGTRLTVV.

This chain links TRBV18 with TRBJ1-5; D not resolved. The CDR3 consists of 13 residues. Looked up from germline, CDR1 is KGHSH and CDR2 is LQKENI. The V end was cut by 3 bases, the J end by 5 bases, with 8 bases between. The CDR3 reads CASSPLSDQPQHF. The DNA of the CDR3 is TGTGCCAGCTCACCGTTAAGCGATCAGCCCCAGCATTTT.

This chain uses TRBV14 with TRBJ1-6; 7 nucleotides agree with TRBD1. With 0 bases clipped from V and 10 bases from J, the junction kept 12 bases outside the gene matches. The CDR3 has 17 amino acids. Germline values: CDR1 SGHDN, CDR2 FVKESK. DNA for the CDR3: TGTGCCAGCAGCCAAGATGATGAGACAGGGTTTTGGTCACCCCTCCACTTT. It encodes CASSQDDETGFWSPLHF.

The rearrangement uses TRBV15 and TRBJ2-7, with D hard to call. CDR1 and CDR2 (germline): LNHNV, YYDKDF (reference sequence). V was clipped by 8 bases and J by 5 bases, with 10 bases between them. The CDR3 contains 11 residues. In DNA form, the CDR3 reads TGTGCCACCCGTGATGGCGACGAGCAGTACTTC. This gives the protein CATRDGDEQYF.

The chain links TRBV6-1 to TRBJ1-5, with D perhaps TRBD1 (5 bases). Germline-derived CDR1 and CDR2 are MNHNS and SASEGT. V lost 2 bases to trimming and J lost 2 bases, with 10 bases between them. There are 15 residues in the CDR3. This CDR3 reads CASSESGGGNQPQHF. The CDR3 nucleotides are TGTGCCAGCAGTGAAAGTGGGGGTGGCAATCAGCCCCAGCATTTT.

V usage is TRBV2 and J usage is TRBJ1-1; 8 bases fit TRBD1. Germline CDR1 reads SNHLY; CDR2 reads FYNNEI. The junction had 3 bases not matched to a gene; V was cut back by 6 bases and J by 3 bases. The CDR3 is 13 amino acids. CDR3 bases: TGTGCCAGCAGGGACAGGGTCGACACTGAAGCTTTCTTT. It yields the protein CASRDRVDTEAFF.

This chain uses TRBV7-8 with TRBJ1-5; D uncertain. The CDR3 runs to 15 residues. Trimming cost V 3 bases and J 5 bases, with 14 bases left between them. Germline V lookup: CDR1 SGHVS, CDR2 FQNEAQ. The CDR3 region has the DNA TGTGCCAGCAGCTTGTGGCCCCCTGCGGATCAGCCCCAGCATTTT. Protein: CASSLWPPADQPQHF.

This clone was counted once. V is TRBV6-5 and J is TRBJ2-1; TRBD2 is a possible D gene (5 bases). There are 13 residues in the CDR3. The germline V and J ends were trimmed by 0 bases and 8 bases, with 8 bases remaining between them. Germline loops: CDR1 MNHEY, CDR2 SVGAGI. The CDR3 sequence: CASSYSRVYEQFF. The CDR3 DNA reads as TGTGCCAGCAGTTACTCGAGGGTCTATGAGCAGTTCTTC.

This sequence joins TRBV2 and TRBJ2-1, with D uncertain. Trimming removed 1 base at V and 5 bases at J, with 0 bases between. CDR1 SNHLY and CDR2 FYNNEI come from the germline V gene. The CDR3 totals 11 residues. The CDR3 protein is CASSEDNEQFF. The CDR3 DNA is TGTGCCAGCAGTGAAGACAATGAGCAGTTCTTC. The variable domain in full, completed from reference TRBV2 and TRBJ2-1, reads EPEVTQTPSHQVTQMGQEVILRCVPISNHLYFYWYRQILGQKVEFLVSFYNNEISEKSEIFDDQFSVERPDGSNFTLKIRSTKLEDSAMYFCASSEDNEQFFGPGTRLTVL.

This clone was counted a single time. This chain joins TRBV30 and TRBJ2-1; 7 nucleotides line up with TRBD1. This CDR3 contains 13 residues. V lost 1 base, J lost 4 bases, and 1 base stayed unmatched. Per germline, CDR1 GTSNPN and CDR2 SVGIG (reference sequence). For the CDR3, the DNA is TGTGCCTGGAGTGGGGACAGTTACAATGAGCAGTTCTTC. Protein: CAWSGDSYNEQFF. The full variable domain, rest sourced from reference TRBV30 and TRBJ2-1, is SQTIHQWPATLVQPVGSPLSLECTVEGTSNPNLYWYRQAAGRGLQLLFYSVGIGQISSEVPQNLSASRPQDRQFILSSKKLLLSDSGFYLCAWSGDSYNEQFFGPGTRLTVL.

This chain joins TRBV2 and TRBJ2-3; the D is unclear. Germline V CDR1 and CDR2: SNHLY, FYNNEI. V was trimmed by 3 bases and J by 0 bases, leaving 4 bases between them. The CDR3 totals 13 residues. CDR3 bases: TGTGCCAGCAGTGACATTAGCACAGATACGCAGTATTTT. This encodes CASSDISTDTQYF. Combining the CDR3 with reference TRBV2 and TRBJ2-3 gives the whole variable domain EPEVTQTPSHQVTQMGQEVILRCVPISNHLYFYWYRQILGQKVEFLVSFYNNEISEKSEIFDDQFSVERPDGSNFTLKIRSTKLEDSAMYFCASSDISTDTQYFGPGTRLTVL.

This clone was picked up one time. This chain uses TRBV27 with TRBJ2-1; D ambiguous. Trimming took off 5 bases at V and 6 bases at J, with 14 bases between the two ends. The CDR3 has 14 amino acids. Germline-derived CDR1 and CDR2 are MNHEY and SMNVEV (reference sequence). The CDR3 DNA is TGTGCCAGCAGTACCGACCTACCCACCAATGAGCAGTTCTTC. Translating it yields CASSTDLPTNEQFF.